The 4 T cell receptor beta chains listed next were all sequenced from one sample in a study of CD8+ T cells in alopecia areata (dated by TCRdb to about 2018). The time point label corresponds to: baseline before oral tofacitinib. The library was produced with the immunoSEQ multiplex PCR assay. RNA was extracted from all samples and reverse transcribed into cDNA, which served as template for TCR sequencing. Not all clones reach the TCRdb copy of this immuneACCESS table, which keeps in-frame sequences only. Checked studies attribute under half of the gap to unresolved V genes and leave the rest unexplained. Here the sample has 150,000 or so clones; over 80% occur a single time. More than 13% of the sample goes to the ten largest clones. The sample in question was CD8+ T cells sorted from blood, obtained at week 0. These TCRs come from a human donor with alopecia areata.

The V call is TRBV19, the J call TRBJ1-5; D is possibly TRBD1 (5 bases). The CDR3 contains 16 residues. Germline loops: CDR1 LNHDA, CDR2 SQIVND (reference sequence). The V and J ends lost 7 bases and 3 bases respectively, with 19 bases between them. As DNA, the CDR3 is TGTGCCAGTAACACCCCATGGGAAGGGGACAATCAGCCCCAGCATTTT. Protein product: CASNTPWEGDNQPQHF.

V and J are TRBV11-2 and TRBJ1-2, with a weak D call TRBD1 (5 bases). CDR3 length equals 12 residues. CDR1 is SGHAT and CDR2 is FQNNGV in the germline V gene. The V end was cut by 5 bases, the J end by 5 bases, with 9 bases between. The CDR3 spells CASSRGEYGYTF. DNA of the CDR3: TGTGCCAGCAGCCGGGGGGAGTATGGCTACACCTTC.

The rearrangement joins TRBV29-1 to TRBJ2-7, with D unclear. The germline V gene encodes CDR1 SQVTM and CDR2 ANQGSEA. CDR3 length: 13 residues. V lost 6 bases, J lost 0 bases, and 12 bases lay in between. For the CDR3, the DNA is TGCAGCGTCTGTGACACAAGCTCCTACGAGCAGTACTTC. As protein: CSVCDTSSYEQYF.

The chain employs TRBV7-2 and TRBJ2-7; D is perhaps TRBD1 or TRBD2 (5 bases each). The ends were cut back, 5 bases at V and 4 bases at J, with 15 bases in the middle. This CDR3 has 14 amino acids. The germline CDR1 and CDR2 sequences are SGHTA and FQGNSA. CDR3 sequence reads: CASSLHRGAYEQYF. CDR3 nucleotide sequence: TGTGCCAGCAGCCTCCACAGAGGGGCGTACGAGCAGTACTTC.